A selection of T cell receptor beta chains follows, all from one sample in a study of blood T cell repertoires in COVID-19. Assay used: immunoSEQ multiplex PCR; TCRdb lists only in-frame clones, some missing. The sample records roughly 100,000 clones, roughly 90% being singletons. The material sequenced was peripheral blood. The receptors stem from a woman at least 80 years old with acute or convalescent COVID-19. Both conserved end residues are trimmed from each CDR3.

v_call	cdr3_aa
TRBV2	ASRLGQPLDEQY
TRBV5-6	ASSSTGDTIY
TRBV3-1/TRBV3-2	ASSRGQAWGEKLF
TRBV7-3	ASSPTGGQGTKAEQF
TRBV18	ASSAAWGQNYGYT
TRBV11-2	ASSPTSGGAAGETQY
TRBV13	ASSRGTGVIYEQY
TRBV6-5	ASREDRGNSPLH
TRBV9	ASSVDGGTHEQY
TRBV2	ASSRDRGSMNTEAF
TRBV2	ASSGNPGQRDQPQH
TRBV7-8	AIKRDRGTGELF
TRBV27	ASSLTRSSGLQY
TRBV6-6	ASSLDTEAF
TRBV9	ASSASGQGSYEQY